This T cell receptor (beta chain) stems from a study of cytomegalovirus exposure and HLA in healthy donors. The study, taken as a whole, reports: About 87% or about 30% of the time was how often most TCR beta V segments were productive, according to an earlier analysis. Most CMV-associated TCR beta chains were later found to appear HLA-restricted. In a later analysis, about 17,000 TCR beta sequences were associated with HLA alleles at 0.05 false discovery rate. Some segments of the V type, notably TRBV6-2 and TRBV6-3, were excluded as indistinguishable.

With regard to this clone: Its target is not known.

The trim removed 0 bases at V and 4 bases at J, leaving 5 bases unmatched. Germline V CDR1 and CDR2: MGHRA, YSYEKL. This CDR3 spans 15 amino acids. PCR used 60 Vbeta primers and 13 Jbeta primers. Generated by immunoSEQ multiplex PCR, the TCRdb table keeps only in-frame clones and is missing some. The specimen's table records about 210,000 clones. The clonotype originates from a young woman in good health and CMV-seropositive. The chain carries TRBV4-1 and TRBJ1-2; 7 bases fit TRBD1. Sequenced sample: PBMCs. The CDR3 is CASSQEGQAFYGYTF. CDR3 coding DNA: TGCGCCAGCAGCCAAGAAGGACAGGCCTTCTATGGCTACACCTTC.